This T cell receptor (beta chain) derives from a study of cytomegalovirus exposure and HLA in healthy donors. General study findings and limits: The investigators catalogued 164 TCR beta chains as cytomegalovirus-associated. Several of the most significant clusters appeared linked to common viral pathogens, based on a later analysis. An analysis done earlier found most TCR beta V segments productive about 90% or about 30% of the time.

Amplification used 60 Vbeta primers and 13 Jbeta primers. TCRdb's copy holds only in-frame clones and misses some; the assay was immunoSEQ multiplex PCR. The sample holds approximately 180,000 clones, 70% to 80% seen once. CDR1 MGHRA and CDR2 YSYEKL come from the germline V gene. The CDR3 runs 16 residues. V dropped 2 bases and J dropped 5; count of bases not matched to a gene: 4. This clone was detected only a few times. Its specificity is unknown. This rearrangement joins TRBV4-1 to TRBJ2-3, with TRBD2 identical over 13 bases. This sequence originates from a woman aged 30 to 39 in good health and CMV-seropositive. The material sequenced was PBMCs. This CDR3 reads CASSQSWTSGGDTQYF. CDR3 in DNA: TGCGCCAGCAGCCAATCCTGGACTAGCGGGGGAGATACGCAGTATTTT.